These 30 T cell receptor beta chains were sequenced from one sample in a study of brain T cells in children with intractable seizures. Assay: immunoSEQ multiplex PCR; the TCRdb copy retains only in-frame clones and omits some. The repertoire holds just under 65,000 clones, with approximately 94% as singletons. The source material was peripheral blood, sampled at surgery. The receptor set was obtained from a boy in the first two years of life with focal cortical dysplasia and intractable seizures.

V is TRBV28 and J is TRBJ2-1; 9 nucleotides agree with TRBD2. This CDR3 is 15 amino acids long. From germline, CDR1 is MDHEN and CDR2 SYDVKM. The junction had 9 bases not matched to a gene; V was cut back by 6 bases and J by 6 bases. The CDR3 DNA is TGTGCCAGCAGACCTATAGCGGGAGAGGGCAATGAGCAGTTCTTC. Residues: CASRPIAGEGNEQFF.

This clone was observed a single time. The chain uses TRBV5-1 and TRBJ2-2; D tentatively fits TRBD1 or TRBD2 (5 bases each). With 0 bases removed from V and 6 bases from J, the gap between germline ends came to 12 bases. This CDR3 is 15 amino acids long. Germline CDR1 and CDR2: SGHRS and YFSETQ. The CDR3 nucleotides read TGCGCCAGCAGCTTGGGGGACCAAGGTCCCGGGGAGCTGTTTTTT. Translation: CASSLGDQGPGELFF.

The chain recombines TRBV27 with TRBJ2-1; 10 nucleotides match TRBD2. CDR3 size: 16 residues. After removal of 5 bases from V and 0 bases from J, the junction contained 4 bases not matched to a gene. Germline CDR1 reads MNHEY; CDR2 reads SMNVEV (reference sequence). The CDR3, as DNA: TGTGCCAGCAGTCAGTTAGCGGGAGGCTCCTACAATGAGCAGTTCTTC. Amino acids: CASSQLAGGSYNEQFF.

The chain links TRBV24-1 to TRBJ1-4; possibly TRBD1 for D (5 bases). This CDR3 has 15 amino acids. V shed 3 bases and J shed 8 bases, with 15 bases lying between them. The germline V gene encodes CDR1 KGHDR and CDR2 SFDVKD. CDR3 DNA sequence: TGTGCCACCAGTGATCTCCGGACAATCACGGAAAAACTGTTTTTT. This gives the protein CATSDLRTITEKLFF.

The chain carries TRBV11-2 and TRBJ2-1, with D unresolved. The CDR3 totals 13 residues. Germline-derived CDR1 and CDR2 are SGHAT and FQNNGV. Trimming left V 6 bases short and J 9 bases short, with 15 bases between. CDR3 sequence: CASRPAPFSEQFF. The CDR3 nucleotides are TGTGCCAGCAGACCAGCCCCGTTTTCTGAGCAGTTCTTC.

The rearrangement links TRBV7-9 to TRBJ1-4; 10 bases line up with TRBD1. V shed 3 bases and J 2 bases; nucleotides not matched to a gene: 6. The CDR3 runs 17 residues. Germline assignment: CDR1 SEHNR and CDR2 FQNEAQ (reference sequence). The CDR3 region is CASSLGQGTLTNEKLFF. CDR3 nucleotide sequence: TGTGCCAGCAGCTTGGGACAGGGGACTTTGACTAATGAAAAACTGTTTTTT.

This sequence joins TRBV11-2 and TRBJ1-6; D remains ambiguous. The V gene lost 3 bases and the J gene lost 8 bases, with 5 bases spanning the gap. Looked up from germline, CDR1 is SGHAT and CDR2 is FQNNGV. The CDR3 is made up of 12 amino acids. CDR3 residues: CASSFRDSPLHF. The CDR3 DNA is TGTGCCAGCAGCTTCCGAGATTCACCCCTCCACTTT.

The V and J genes are TRBV10-3 and TRBJ2-6; 8 positions agree with TRBD1. The germline V gene encodes CDR1 ENHRY and CDR2 SYGVKD. Trimming at V came to 7 bases and at J to 1 base, leaving 12 bases not matched to a gene. This CDR3 is 18 amino acids long. The CDR3: CAITDGIRGRSGANVLTF. Written as DNA, the CDR3 is TGTGCCATCACCGATGGGATCAGGGGGCGATCTGGGGCCAACGTCCTGACTTTC.

J is TRBJ2-1 and V is TRBV6-5, with D perhaps matching TRBD2 (5 bases). V lost 8 bases and J lost 9, with 17 bases in between. This CDR3 contains 13 residues. Germline CDR1 is MNHEY and CDR2 is SVGAGI. CDR3 loop: CASRIGGLREQFF. CDR3 in DNA: TGTGCCAGCCGCATTGGCGGGTTACGTGAGCAGTTCTTC.

The rearrangement links TRBV4-3 to TRBJ1-1; D not certain. Germline values: CDR1 LGHNA, CDR2 YSLEER. The CDR3 covers 15 residues. V was pared by 0 bases and J by 0 bases, with 8 bases between. The CDR3 DNA reads TGCGCCAGCAGCCAAGAAAGAGGGATGAACACTGAAGCTTTCTTT. Its translation: CASSQERGMNTEAFF.

The chain employs TRBV6-2 or TRBV6-3 and TRBJ2-7; a possible D gene is TRBD2 (6 bases). Germline CDR1 reads MNHEY; CDR2 reads SVGEGT. The CDR3 is made up of 16 amino acids. Trimming stripped 5 bases from V and 3 bases from J, with 20 bases between. The CDR3 loop is CASSRRGSGDRYEQYF. The CDR3 DNA follows: TGTGCCAGCAGTCGGCGAGGGTCGGGAGATCGCTACGAGCAGTACTTC.

This chain connects TRBV7-6 to TRBJ1-1, with D unresolved. Germline CDR1 reads SGHVS; CDR2 reads FNYEAQ. V gave up 5 bases and J gave up 1 base, with 8 bases separating them. The CDR3 extends over 13 amino acids. The CDR3 here is CASSQYRNTEAFF. The CDR3 nucleotides read TGTGCCAGCAGCCAGTACAGGAACACTGAAGCTTTCTTT.

In DNA, the CDR3 is TGTGCCAGCAGGACCGGTAGCGGGAGGGCCCCCGGGGAGCTGTTTTTT. Amino acids: CASRTGSGRAPGELFF. V is TRBV2 and J is TRBJ2-2; 11 positions match TRBD2. The CDR3 runs to 16 residues. Germline loops: CDR1 SNHLY, CDR2 FYNNEI. With V trimmed by 6 bases and J by 6 bases, 9 bases remained unmatched.

The chain links TRBV29-1 to TRBJ2-7, with TRBD1 matching 7 bases. The CDR3 length is 13 residues. From germline, CDR1 is SQVTM and CDR2 ANQGSEA. The V segment lost 4 bases and the J segment 4 bases; nucleotides outside the gene matches: 7. The CDR3 nucleotides are TGCAGCGTTGCCAGACAGGGAGAGTACGAGCAGTACTTC. This gives the protein CSVARQGEYEQYF.

This chain joins TRBV6-6 and TRBJ2-5; tentatively, D is TRBD1 (5 bases). With 2 bases removed from V and 1 base from J, the gap between germline ends came to 11 bases. The CDR3 totals 15 residues. The germline CDR1 and CDR2 sequences are MNHNY and SVGAGI (reference sequence). In DNA form, the CDR3 reads TGTGCCAGCAGTTACGGCTGGACACTCCAAGAGACCCAGTACTTC. It is translated as CASSYGWTLQETQYF.

V gene TRBV24-1 combines with J gene TRBJ2-5; 11 bases map to TRBD2. CDR1 and CDR2 from the germline V gene are KGHDR and SFDVKD. Trimming took 4 bases from V and 2 from J; bases not matched to a gene: 8. The CDR3 covers 17 residues. The CDR3 DNA reads TGTGCCACCAGTGACCCACTAGCGGGAGAGCGACAAGAGACCCAGTACTTC. Amino acid sequence: CATSDPLAGERQETQYF.

The chain uses TRBV5-1 and TRBJ2-5; 9 nucleotides align to TRBD1. This CDR3 spans 15 amino acids. Germline V gene sequence: CDR1 SGHRS, CDR2 YFSETQ. The V gene end was trimmed by 2 bases and the J gene end by 4 bases; junction bases not matched to a gene: 6. The CDR3 DNA is TGCGCCAGCAGCTTCGCCGGGACAGGGAGAGAGACCCAGTACTTC. Amino acid sequence: CASSFAGTGRETQYF.

Remarks on this clone: Mismatch with germline at one junction end may stem from a read error. This chain links TRBV4-1 with TRBJ2-5, with a tentative D call TRBD2 (6 bases). Germline V gene sequence: CDR1 MGHRA, CDR2 YSYEKL. This CDR3 is built from 17 residues. DNA for the CDR3: TGCGCCAGCAGCCAAGGATGGGGAGGAATAGACCAGGAGACCCAGTACTTC. Protein sequence: CASSQGWGGIDQETQYF.

The V and J genes are TRBV5-1 and TRBJ2-7, with 7 bases fitting TRBD2. The CDR3 has 15 residues. Trimming took 4 bases from V and 3 from J; bases not matched to a gene: 10. Germline V gene sequence: CDR1 SGHRS, CDR2 YFSETQ. The CDR3 reads CASSNPSGVHYEQYF. The CDR3, as DNA: TGCGCCAGCAGCAACCCGAGCGGGGTACACTACGAGCAGTACTTC.

V gene TRBV7-2 combines with J gene TRBJ2-7; 8 bases match TRBD2. J lost 6 bases, V lost 4 bases, and 5 bases had no gene match. Germline lookup yields CDR1 SGHTA and CDR2 FQGNSA. The CDR3 spans 13 residues. The CDR3 region has the DNA TGTGCCAGCAGCTCGGGACTAGTATTCGAGCAGTACTTC. Protein product: CASSSGLVFEQYF.

This clone has just a few counts. The chain joins TRBV7-9 to TRBJ1-1, with TRBD1 as a possible D gene (6 bases). The CDR3 extends over 16 amino acids. The germline V gene has CDR1 SEHNR and CDR2 FQNEAQ (reference sequence). With 4 bases removed from V and 4 bases from J, the gap between germline ends came to 19 bases. The CDR3: CASSSSEGGSGTEAFF. The CDR3 DNA follows: TGTGCCAGCAGCTCCTCAGAGGGGGGCAGCGGCACTGAAGCTTTCTTT.

The CDR3 region is CASSQGGSGRLYSYEQYF. The CDR3 nucleotides read TGCGCCAGCAGCCAAGGAGGTAGCGGGAGACTCTACTCCTACGAGCAGTACTTC. V gene TRBV4-3 combines with J gene TRBJ2-7, with 9 bases identical to TRBD2. Germline loops: CDR1 LGHNA, CDR2 YSLEER. With V trimmed by 1 base and J by 0 bases, 10 bases remained unmatched. The CDR3 totals 18 residues.

V is TRBV4-3 and J is TRBJ2-7; 8 positions agree with TRBD2. CDR3 length equals 16 residues. V shed 1 base, J shed 2 bases, and the junction held 7 bases outside the gene matches. The germline V gene has CDR1 LGHNA and CDR2 YSLEER. Here the CDR3 reads CASSQVSTGGPYEQYF. CDR3 nucleotides: TGCGCCAGCAGCCAAGTTTCGACGGGAGGGCCCTACGAGCAGTACTTC.

This clone appeared once. The rearrangement uses TRBV5-4 and TRBJ2-7, with D maybe TRBD1 (6 bases). Germline V gene lookup returns CDR1 SGHNT and CDR2 YYREEE (reference sequence). The CDR3 has 15 amino acids. Trimming pared 0 bases from V and 2 bases from J, leaving 12 bases between. CDR3 loop: CASSLALQGTYEQYF. CDR3 DNA: TGTGCCAGCAGCTTGGCCCTACAGGGTACCTACGAGCAGTACTTC.

J is TRBJ1-1 and V is TRBV6-5; 7 nucleotides align to TRBD1. CDR1 is MNHEY, CDR2 SVGAGI, per germline. Germline trimming cut 5 bases from V and 3 bases from J; bases unmatched to any gene: 3. The CDR3 spans 13 residues. The CDR3 reads CASSRDSHTEAFF. In nucleotides, the CDR3 is TGTGCCAGCAGTCGGGACAGCCACACTGAAGCTTTCTTT.

V and J are TRBV19 and TRBJ1-2; D remains ambiguous. Trimming shortened V by 3 bases and J by 2 bases, and 7 bases separated the two germline ends. The CDR3 spans 13 residues. Per germline, CDR1 LNHDA and CDR2 SQIVND (reference sequence). The CDR3 region is CASSISRNYGYTF. CDR3 bases: TGTGCCAGTAGTATCTCCAGGAACTATGGCTACACCTTC.

CDR3 in DNA: TGTGCCAGCAGTTCCCTAGCGGGGCCAGAGGCAGATACGCAGTATTTT. Translated: CASSSLAGPEADTQYF. This chain joins TRBV28 and TRBJ2-3; 9 nucleotides match TRBD2. Germline loops: CDR1 MDHEN, CDR2 SYDVKM. CDR3 length equals 16 residues. Unmatched junction bases numbered 9, after V lost 4 bases and J lost 4 bases.

The chain recombines TRBV6-5 with TRBJ2-5; D unclear. Trimming took off 5 bases at V and 0 bases at J, with 13 bases between the two ends. The CDR3 has 15 residues. Germline assignment: CDR1 MNHEY and CDR2 SVGAGI. CDR3 amino acids: CASSRKGWYQETQYF. The CDR3 nucleotides read TGTGCCAGCAGTCGGAAGGGTTGGTACCAAGAGACCCAGTACTTC.

Written as DNA, the CDR3 is TGCGCCAGCAGCCGACAGTCCACAGATACGCAGTATTTT. As protein: CASSRQSTDTQYF. This chain joins TRBV4-1 and TRBJ2-3; TRBD1 might be the D (5 bases). The germline V and J ends were trimmed by 4 bases and 2 bases, with 7 bases remaining between them. Germline values: CDR1 MGHRA, CDR2 YSYEKL. There are 13 residues in the CDR3.

The chain recombines TRBV4-1 with TRBJ2-1; perhaps TRBD1 as D (5 bases). V was pared by 1 base and J by 5 bases, with 21 bases between. The V gene's germline CDR1 is MGHRA and CDR2 YSYEKL. The CDR3 loop spans 18 amino acids. The CDR3 region has the DNA TGCGCCAGCAGCCAAGCGCCTTGGAACAGGTCTCCGGACAATGAGCAGTTCTTC. Translation gives CASSQAPWNRSPDNEQFF.